Sequencing of this TCR beta chain was carried out in a study of regulatory T cells in long-lasting Graves disease (dated by TCRdb to the early 2020s). In terms of the full investigation: Newly diagnosed Graves' disease patients had taken antithyroid drugs for less than 3 months. A total of around 33 samples underwent TCR sequencing, from about 13 patients with persistent Graves' disease and 20 or so patients with newly diagnosed Graves' disease. This study used TCR sequencing and RNA sequencing of peripheral blood to compare persistent Graves' disease patients against newly diagnosed Graves' disease patients. The study was registered as a clinical trial and conducted in China.

On this clonotype itself: Which antigen it targets is not known. The sample holds no much larger clone one base away, and base qualities are not on file.

V gives up 4 bases and J gives up 12 bases, and the segment between their germline ends measures 13 bases. As encoded in the germline V gene, CDR1 is SGHAT while CDR2 is FQNNGV. The CDR3 spans 12 residues, from the cysteine through the phenylalanine. CDR3 DNA only is kept here, 36 bases in frame from base 1. The library was produced with multiplex PCR. The sequencing machine was an Illumina HiSeq 4000. To build TCR beta libraries, CDR3 regions were amplified by Arm-PCR using iRepertoire HTBI primers. Before sequencing, the PCR products underwent gel purification. Turning to the authors' computational methods: Gene usage analysis of CDR3 amino acid clonotypes relied on the roughly 60 TRBV and 14 TRBJ segments identified across samples. Filtered high-quality paired reads were merged into contigs using COPE and FqMerger. Contigs were aligned with BLAST to IMGT TRBV, TRBD and TRBJ reference genes, and CDR3 was defined per IMGT. Clonotypes above 0.1% frequency were classified as highly expanded clones. Shannon entropy was used to measure repertoire diversity, and the Gini coefficient was used to measure V-J evenness. Public clonotypes were defined as clonotypes shared by more than one individual. The public reads were run again by TCRdb, first through fastp at Q25 and then through MiXCR, and only productive beta chains were kept. All rows with the same CDR3 protein become a single entry with the most common DNA and genes. The V and J calls shown here were made by TCRdb, not taken from the authors' results. In this sample the table shows about 400,000 distinct CDR3 sequences, roughly a sixth of which occur a single time. Clones ranked in the top ten supply 22% of the sample.

The time point label of this sample denotes: newly diagnosed GD, antithyroid drugs for less than 3 months. For both TCR sequencing and RNA sequencing, RNA was extracted from PBMCs in TRIzol. Graves' disease was diagnosed according to American Thyroid Association guidelines. Patients for the study were recruited at an endocrinology department in Xi'an, China. Each patient gave about 8.1 milliliters of peripheral blood, collected in an EDTA anticoagulant tube. Ficoll Paque Plus density gradient separation was used to isolate PBMCs, and no additional T cell sorting was done. An Agilent 2100 Bioanalyzer and agarose gel were used to assess RNA quality, and a NanoDrop 2000 was used to measure RNA concentration. General study outcomes and caveats: The study examined only peripheral blood because the primary lesion, thyroid tissue, could not be accessed. More public clonotypes were shared among persistent patients (roughly 3,000) than among newly diagnosed patients (more than 950). TRBV28, TRBJ1-2 and TRBJ2-5 were preferentially used in persistent disease, while TRBV20-1 and TRBJ2-1 were favored in newly diagnosed disease. Compared with newly diagnosed patients, patients with persistent Graves' disease had lower TCR Shannon entropy and fewer highly expanded clones, which suggests clonal expansion. The small sample size was acknowledged by the authors as a limitation that may reduce accuracy. Sequencing and analysis were restricted to the TCR beta chain.

This receptor was taken from a female donor with Graves disease. The source was peripheral blood mononuclear cells (PBMCs), collected at new diagnosis, from a patient treated with antithyroid drugs. The V and J segments used are TRBV11-2 and TRBJ2-1, with the D gene call left open. The bases read TGTGCCAGCAGCTCCCCTAGAGTGGGGCAGTTCTTC. Its translation reads: CASSSPRVGQFF.